This TCR beta chain is drawn from a study of T cell repertoires in cytomegalovirus infection (dated by TCRdb to the late 2010s). As for the study more broadly: Alongside well-studied HLA-B-restricted epitopes, the peptide stimulations were aimed at recently identified HLA-C-restricted CMV epitopes, whose presentation resists viral immunomodulation. Donor HLA type was relevant to the analysis, as public TCR beta signatures indicated carriage of CMV infection together with the matching HLA type.

Results and caveats for the whole study, not just this receptor: In both this cohort and an independent approximately 350-donor cohort, the cumulative frequency of public TCR beta family members distinguished carriers of CMV infection plus the relevant HLA type. In the ex vivo response, HLA-C-restricted CMV-specific TCR beta clonotypes were dominant, and in two of eight donors the single most frequent clonotype came from this HLA-C-restricted group.

The CDR3 goes from the cysteine to the phenylalanine over 21 residues. The retained sequence is limited to the CDR3, 63 bases, with the frame set at the first base. V was cut back by 6 bases and J by 1 base, leaving a gap of 31 bases between them. CDR1 and CDR2 are drawn from the germline V gene: SGHTA, FQGNSA. Reads for this sample came from an Illumina HiSeq 1500. TCRdb redid the processing of the public reads, applying fastp at Q25 and MiXCR, and retained in-frame beta chains. Every CDR3 protein is listed once, alongside the most common genes and DNA of its rows. This sample lists hundreds of thousands of distinct CDR3 sequences; about 33% were detected once. The ten biggest clones cover 15% to 20% of the sample. The sample's treatment or condition label, in plain terms: in vitro stimulation with specific CMV peptide epitopes to enrich CMV-specific T cells. For this clonotype: Its antigen remains undetermined. A much larger clone sits a single nucleotide away, making a read error possible.

The sample here was cultured PBMCs, taken from culture after CMV antigen stimulation. The sequence was obtained from a human donor in good health (CMV status not recorded). Some clones in this sample may be carry-over from other donors' samples. Rearrangement joined TRBV7-2 to TRBJ2-1; the D call is possibly TRBD1 or TRBD2, each sharing 5 bases. The CDR3 corresponds to CASSFPQGSVTPRRSYNEQFF. The DNA is as follows: TGTGCCAGCAGTTTTCCCCAGGGTAGCGTCACGCCAAGGAGGTCCTACAATGAGCAGTTCTTC.